This record looks at one T cell receptor beta chain sequence and its context. This entry comes from a study of blood T cell repertoires in COVID-19. Turning to the study itself: Sources were T cells, B-cell-depleted T cells, or PBMCs; the material itself was cDNA or gDNA.

The germline V and J ends were trimmed by 3 bases and 1 base, with 12 bases remaining between them. The germline CDR1 and CDR2 sequences are MNHNS and SASEGT. The CDR3 sequence is 15 residues long. Clones were sequenced by immunoSEQ multiplex PCR, and TCRdb holds only the in-frame ones, with some missing. This sample yields about 80,000 clones, of which around 80% are seen a single time; around a third belongs to the top ten. The chain couples TRBV6-1 to TRBJ1-1; D is unresolved. What was sequenced was peripheral blood. This TCR was recovered from a woman in her 70s with acute or convalescent COVID-19. The CDR3 DNA is TGTGCCAGCAGTGACCTCGCACAGCCGAACACTGAAGCTTTCTTT. Protein: CASSDLAQPNTEAFF.